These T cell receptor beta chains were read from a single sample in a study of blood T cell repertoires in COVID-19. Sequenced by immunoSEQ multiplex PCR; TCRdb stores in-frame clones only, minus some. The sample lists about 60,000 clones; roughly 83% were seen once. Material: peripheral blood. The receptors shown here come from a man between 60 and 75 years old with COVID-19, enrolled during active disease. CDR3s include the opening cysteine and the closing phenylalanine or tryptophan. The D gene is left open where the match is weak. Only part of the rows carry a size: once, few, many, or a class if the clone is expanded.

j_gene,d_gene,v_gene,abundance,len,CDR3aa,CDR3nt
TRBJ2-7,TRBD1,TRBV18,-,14,CASSRGQGFDEQYF,TGTGCCAGCTCACGTGGACAGGGGTTCGACGAGCAGTACTTC
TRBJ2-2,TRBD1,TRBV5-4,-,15,CASSSRQGNTGELFF,TGTGCCAGCAGCTCTCGACAGGGGAACACCGGGGAGCTGTTTTTT
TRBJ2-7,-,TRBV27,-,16,CASQNPTKFPSDEQYF,TGTGCCAGCCAAAACCCGACTAAGTTTCCCTCCGACGAGCAGTACTTC
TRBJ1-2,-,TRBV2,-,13,CASGSDSANGYTF,TGTGCCAGCGGATCGGACAGTGCCAATGGCTACACCTTC
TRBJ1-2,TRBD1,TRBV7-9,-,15,CASSGPEQGAYGYTF,TGTGCCAGCAGCGGACCCGAGCAGGGGGCCTATGGCTACACCTTC
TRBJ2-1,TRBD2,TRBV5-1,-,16,CASSLASAGGVHEQFF,TGCGCCAGCAGCTTGGCCTCAGCGGGAGGGGTCCATGAGCAGTTCTTC
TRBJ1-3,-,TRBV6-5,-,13,CASAGNSGNTIYF,TGTGCCAGCGCGGGCAACTCTGGAAACACCATATATTTT
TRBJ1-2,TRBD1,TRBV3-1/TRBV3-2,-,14,CASSQAGTGDGYTF,TGTGCCAGCAGCCAAGCAGGGACAGGGGATGGCTACACCTTC
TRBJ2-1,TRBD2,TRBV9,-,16,CASSLAGDSSYNEQFF,TGTGCCAGCAGCTTAGCGGGTGATAGCTCCTACAATGAGCAGTTCTTC
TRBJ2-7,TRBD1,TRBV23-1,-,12,CARYRGSAEQYF,TGCGCCAGATACAGGGGCAGCGCCGAGCAGTACTTC
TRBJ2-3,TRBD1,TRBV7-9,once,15,CASSLGDRAADTQYF,TGTGCCAGCAGCTTAGGGGACAGGGCAGCCGATACGCAGTATTTT
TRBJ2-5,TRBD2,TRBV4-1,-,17,CASSQAGTGTNGETQYF,TGCGCCAGCAGCCAGGCTGGTACCGGGACTAATGGGGAGACCCAGTACTTC
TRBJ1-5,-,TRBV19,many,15,CASSTTQESNQPQHF,TGTGCCAGTAGTACCACGCAGGAATCTAATCAGCCCCAGCATTTT
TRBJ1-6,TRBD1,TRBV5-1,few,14,CASSINTGDSPLHF,TGCGCCAGCAGCATCAACACAGGGGATTCACCCCTCCACTTT
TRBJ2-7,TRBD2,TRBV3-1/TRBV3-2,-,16,CASSQGWGSGEYEQYF,TGTGCCAGCAGCCAAGGATGGGGTAGCGGGGAATACGAGCAGTACTTC
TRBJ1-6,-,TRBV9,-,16,CASSVDPDTINSPLHF,TGTGCCAGCAGCGTAGACCCGGACACCATAAATTCACCCCTCCACTTT
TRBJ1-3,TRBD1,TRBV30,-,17,CAWKAGGNPMGGNTIYF,TGTGCCTGGAAGGCAGGGGGAAATCCAATGGGAGGAAACACCATATATTTT
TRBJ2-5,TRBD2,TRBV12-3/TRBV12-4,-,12,CASTPGGETQYF,TGTGCCAGCACCCCCGGGGGGGAGACCCAGTACTTC
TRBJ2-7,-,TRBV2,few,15,CAIMSQGKVNYEQYF,TGTGCCATAATGAGCCAGGGTAAGGTTAACTACGAGCAGTACTTC
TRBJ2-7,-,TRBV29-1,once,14,CSAQFQPLGYEQYF,TGCAGCGCCCAGTTCCAGCCCCTAGGTTACGAGCAGTACTTC
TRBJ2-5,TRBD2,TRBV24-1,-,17,CATSDFWASGLQETQYF,TGTGCCACCAGTGATTTTTGGGCTAGCGGCCTGCAAGAGACCCAGTACTTC
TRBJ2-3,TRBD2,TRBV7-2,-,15,CASSLSGRATDTQYF,TGTGCCAGCAGCCTTAGCGGGAGGGCCACAGATACGCAGTATTTT
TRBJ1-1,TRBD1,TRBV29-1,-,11,CSLRGDGEAFF,TGCAGCCTCAGGGGGGATGGTGAAGCTTTCTTT
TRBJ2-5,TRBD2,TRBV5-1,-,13,CASSFGEGETQYF,TGCGCCAGCAGCTTCGGGGAGGGCGAGACCCAGTACTTC
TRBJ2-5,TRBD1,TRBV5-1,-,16,CASSLGDSSYQETQYF,TGCGCCAGCAGCTTGGGGGACAGCTCGTACCAAGAGACCCAGTACTTC
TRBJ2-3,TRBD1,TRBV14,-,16,CASSQDETGLRDTQYF,TGTGCCAGCAGCCAAGACGAGACAGGGTTAAGGGATACGCAGTATTTT
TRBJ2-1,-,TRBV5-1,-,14,CASVGGASNNEQFF,TGCGCCAGCGTAGGGGGGGCGAGCAACAATGAGCAGTTCTTC
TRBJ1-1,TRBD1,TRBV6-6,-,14,CASRAGTGEPEAFF,TGTGCCAGCAGAGCCGGGACAGGGGAACCTGAAGCTTTCTTT
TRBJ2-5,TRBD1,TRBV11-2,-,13,CASSKPGQSTQYF,TGTGCCAGCAGCAAGCCGGGACAGTCTACCCAGTACTTC
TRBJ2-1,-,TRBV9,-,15,CASSVAPDSYNEQFF,TGTGCCAGCAGCGTAGCTCCAGATTCCTACAATGAGCAGTTCTTC
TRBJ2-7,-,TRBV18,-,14,CASSATSNLIEQYF,TGTGCCAGCTCGGCGACTAGTAACTTGATCGAGCAGTACTTC
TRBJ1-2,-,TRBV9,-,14,CASSVSGVNYGYTF,TGTGCCAGCAGCGTTTCAGGGGTAAACTATGGCTACACCTTC
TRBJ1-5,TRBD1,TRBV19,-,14,CASLDRLRGQPQHF,TGTGCCAGTTTGGACAGGTTGAGGGGTCAGCCCCAGCATTTT
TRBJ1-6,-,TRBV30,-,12,CAWGQTNSPLHF,TGTGCCTGGGGTCAAACAAATTCACCCCTCCACTTT
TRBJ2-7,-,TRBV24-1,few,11,CATQGSYEQYF,TGTGCCACCCAGGGGTCCTACGAGCAGTACTTC
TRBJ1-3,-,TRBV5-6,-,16,CASSLLETAVSNTIYF,TGTGCCAGCAGCTTGCTCGAGACAGCAGTGTCCAACACCATATATTTT
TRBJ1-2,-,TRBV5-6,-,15,CASSLRPRVAYGYTF,TGTGCCAGCAGCCTCCGACCCAGGGTCGCCTATGGCTACACCTTC
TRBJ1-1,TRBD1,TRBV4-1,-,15,CASSRLTGKDTEAFF,TGCGCCAGCAGCAGGCTGACAGGGAAGGATACTGAAGCTTTCTTT
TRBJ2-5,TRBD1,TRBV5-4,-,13,CASSWDRQETQYF,TGTGCCAGCAGCTGGGACAGACAAGAGACCCAGTACTTC
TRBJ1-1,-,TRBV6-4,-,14,CASKANQMNTEAFF,TGTGCCAGCAAAGCGAACCAAATGAACACTGAAGCTTTCTTT
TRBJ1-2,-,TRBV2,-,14,CASILGPGGEGYTF,TGTGCCAGCATACTTGGTCCCGGGGGGGAGGGCTACACCTTC
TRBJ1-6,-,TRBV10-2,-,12,CASSRGHSPLHF,TGCGCCAGCAGTAGGGGTCATTCACCCCTCCACTTT
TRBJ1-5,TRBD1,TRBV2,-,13,CASRGQGNQPQHF,TGTGCCAGCAGGGGACAGGGCAATCAGCCCCAGCATTTT
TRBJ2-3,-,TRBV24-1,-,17,CATSDPTSLTNTDTQYF,TGTGCCACCAGTGATCCGACTAGTCTAACTAACACAGATACGCAGTATTTT
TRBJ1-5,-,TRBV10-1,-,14,CASSYRDSNQPQHF,TGCGCCAGCAGTTACAGGGATAGCAATCAGCCCCAGCATTTT
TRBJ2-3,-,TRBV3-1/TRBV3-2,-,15,CASSPPLGGRDTQYF,TGTGCCAGCAGCCCCCCCCTGGGAGGACGGGATACGCAGTATTTT
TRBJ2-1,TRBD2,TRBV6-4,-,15,CASSEIGTSLDEQFF,TGTGCCAGCAGTGAGATCGGGACTAGTCTTGATGAGCAGTTCTTC
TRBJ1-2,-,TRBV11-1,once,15,CASSPRNPTNYGYTF,TGTGCCAGCAGCCCCAGGAACCCAACTAACTATGGCTACACCTTC
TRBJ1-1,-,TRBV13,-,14,CASSLVPGVTEAFF,TGTGCCAGCAGCTTAGTGCCAGGGGTCACTGAAGCTTTCTTT
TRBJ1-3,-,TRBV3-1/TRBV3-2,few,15,CASSLESAGSNTIYF,TGTGCCAGCAGCCTCGAATCGGCAGGGTCGAACACCATATATTTT
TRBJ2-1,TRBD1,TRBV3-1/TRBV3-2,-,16,CASSPRDRGSHNEQFF,TGTGCCAGCAGCCCCCGGGACAGGGGGTCGCATAATGAGCAGTTCTTC
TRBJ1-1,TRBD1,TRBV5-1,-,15,CASSFTGTGGTEAFF,TGCGCCAGCAGCTTCACCGGGACAGGGGGGACTGAAGCTTTCTTT
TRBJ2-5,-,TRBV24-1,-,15,CATSDLRGAGETQYF,TGTGCCACCAGTGATTTGCGGGGGGCGGGGGAGACCCAGTACTTC
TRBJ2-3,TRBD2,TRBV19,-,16,CASSPGTRGGTDTQYF,TGTGCCAGTAGTCCCGGGACTAGAGGGGGTACAGATACGCAGTATTTT
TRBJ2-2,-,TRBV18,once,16,CASSSETPQDTGELFF,TGTGCCAGCTCATCCGAGACACCTCAAGACACCGGGGAGCTGTTTTTT
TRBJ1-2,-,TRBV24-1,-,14,CATKDNYDFGGYTF,TGTGCCACCAAGGACAACTACGATTTTGGGGGCTACACCTTC
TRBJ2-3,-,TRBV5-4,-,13,CASSFQVTDTQYF,TGTGCCAGCAGCTTTCAGGTCACAGATACGCAGTATTTT
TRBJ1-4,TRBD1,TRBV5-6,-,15,CASSLVRDRHEKLFF,TGTGCCAGCAGCTTGGTCCGGGACAGACATGAAAAACTGTTTTTT
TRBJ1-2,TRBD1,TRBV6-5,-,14,CASNGQGTNYGYTF,TGTGCCAGCAACGGACAGGGAACTAACTATGGCTACACCTTC
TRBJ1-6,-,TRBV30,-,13,CAWSVQGGSPLHF,TGTGCCTGGAGTGTACAGGGTGGTTCACCCCTCCACTTT